This T cell receptor (beta chain) was profiled in a study of blood T cell repertoires in COVID-19. Study-level information: Italy, Spain and the United States were the sources of the convalescent and acute COVID-19 samples.

The CDR3 extends over 13 amino acids. V lost 3 bases and J lost 9, with 12 bases in between. Germline-derived CDR1 and CDR2 are DFQATT and SNEGSKA (reference sequence). TCRdb keeps only in-frame clones here, not all; method: immunoSEQ multiplex PCR. The sample shows 40,000 to 50,000 clones, 80% to 90% of them seen only once. This clone was seen a single time. Sequences were obtained from peripheral blood. J is TRBJ1-6 and V is TRBV20-1; a possible D gene is TRBD1 (5 bases). This TCR derives from a woman older than 75 with COVID-19, enrolled during active disease. The CDR3 coding sequence is TGCAGTGCTAGTCGGGGGATTCGTTCACCCCTCCACTTT. This codes for CSASRGIRSPLHF.